This T cell receptor (beta chain) was found in a study of blood T cells in healthy people across ages. This clonotype was observed a handful of times. PBMCs numbering at least 6.5 million were isolated per sample. Next came a second PCR, run for 7 to 11 cycles, which used a sample-barcoded 5' primer along with a J-beta primer mix. Samples each returned at least 2.5 million CDR3-containing paired-end reads. TCRdb reanalysed the 5' RACE reads using MiXCR and keeps one entry per CDR3 protein. This table has 700,000 or so distinct CDR3 sequences, roughly two fifths appearing once. The V and J ends lost 11 bases and 3 bases, in that order; junction bases with no gene match: 9. Germline CDR1 reads SNHLY; CDR2 reads FYNNEI. CDR3 length: 15 residues.

Sequenced input: blood. This TCR was recovered from a man older than 75 in good health. The V gene is TRBV2, the J gene TRBJ2-7, with 14 positions matching TRBD2. This CDR3 reads CAAGLAGGRGYEQYF. CDR3 nucleotide sequence: TGTGCCGCCGGACTAGCGGGAGGCCGCGGCTACGAGCAGTACTTC.